The T cell receptor beta chain under discussion was sequenced for a study of spatial heterogeneity in lung cancer. Study-wide context: Around two years after resection was the median timing of the follow-up PBMC samples, which were sequenced when available.

Each CDR3 protein gets one entry after TCRdb re-called the 5' RACE reads with MiXCR. The data show roughly 99,000 distinct CDR3 sequences, with just under 20% seen just once and 20% to 25% held by the top ten. The length of the CDR3 is 13 residues. The V end lost 8 bases, the J end lost 3 bases, and 13 bases lay between the germline ends. Looked up from germline, CDR1 is MGHRA and CDR2 is YSYEKL. Time point in this sample: blood at routine non-recurrence follow-up after resection. Unsorted samples of tumor, nontumor lung or frozen PBMC had their whole RNA sequenced. This clonotype was seen repeatedly, ten times or more.

This chain uses TRBV4-1 with TRBJ2-5; the D gene is possibly TRBD2 (7 bases). The sample in question was PBMCs, obtained at follow-up. The receptor was derived from a male donor with early-stage non-small cell lung cancer. The CDR3 spells CASGGGLEETQYF. CDR3 in DNA: TGCGCCAGCGGGGGGGGGCTCGAAGAGACCCAGTACTTC.